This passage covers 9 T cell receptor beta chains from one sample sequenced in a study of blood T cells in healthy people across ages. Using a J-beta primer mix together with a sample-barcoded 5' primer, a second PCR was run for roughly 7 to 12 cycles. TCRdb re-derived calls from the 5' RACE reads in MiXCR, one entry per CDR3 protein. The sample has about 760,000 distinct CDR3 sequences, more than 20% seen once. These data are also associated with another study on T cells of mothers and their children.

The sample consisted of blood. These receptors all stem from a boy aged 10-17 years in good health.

CDR3 in amino acids: CASSFLMGQTQETQYF. The CDR3 coding sequence is TGTGCCAGCAGCTTCCTTATGGGACAGACCCAAGAGACCCAGTACTTC. This chain joins TRBV7-2 and TRBJ2-5; the match to TRBD1 covers 7 bases. Per germline, CDR1 SGHTA and CDR2 FQGNSA. This CDR3 has 16 residues. With V trimmed by 3 bases and J by 1 base, 8 bases remained unmatched.

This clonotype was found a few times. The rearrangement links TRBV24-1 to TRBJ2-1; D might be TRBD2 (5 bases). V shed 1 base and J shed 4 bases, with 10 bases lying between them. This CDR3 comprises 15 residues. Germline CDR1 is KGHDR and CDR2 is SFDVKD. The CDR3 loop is CATSDFRDPYNEQFF. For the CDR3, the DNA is TGTGCCACCAGTGATTTCCGGGATCCATACAATGAGCAGTTCTTC.

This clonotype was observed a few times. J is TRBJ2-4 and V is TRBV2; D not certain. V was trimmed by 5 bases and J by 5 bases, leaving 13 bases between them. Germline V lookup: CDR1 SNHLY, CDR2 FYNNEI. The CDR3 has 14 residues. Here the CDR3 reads CASSLRVRENIQYF. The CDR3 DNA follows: TGTGCCAGCAGTTTAAGGGTTCGCGAAAACATTCAGTACTTC.

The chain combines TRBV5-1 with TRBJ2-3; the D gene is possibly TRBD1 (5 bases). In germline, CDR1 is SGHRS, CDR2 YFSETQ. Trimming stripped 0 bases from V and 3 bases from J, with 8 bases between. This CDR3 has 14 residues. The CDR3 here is CASSLDRWTDTQYF. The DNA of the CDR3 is TGCGCCAGCAGCTTGGACAGGTGGACAGATACGCAGTATTTT.

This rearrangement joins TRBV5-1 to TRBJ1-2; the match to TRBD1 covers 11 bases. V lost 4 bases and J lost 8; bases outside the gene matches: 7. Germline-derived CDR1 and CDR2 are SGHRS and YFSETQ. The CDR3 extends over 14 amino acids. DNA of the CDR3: TGCGCCAGCAGCGGAGGGACAGGGGGAGAGGGCTACACCTTC. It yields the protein CASSGGTGGEGYTF.

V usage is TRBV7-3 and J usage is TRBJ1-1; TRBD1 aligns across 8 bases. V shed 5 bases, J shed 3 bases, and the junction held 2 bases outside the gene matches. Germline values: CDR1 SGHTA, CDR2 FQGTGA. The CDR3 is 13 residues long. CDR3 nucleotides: TGTGCCAGCAGCGGACAGGGCGACACTGAAGCTTTCTTT. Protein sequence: CASSGQGDTEAFF.

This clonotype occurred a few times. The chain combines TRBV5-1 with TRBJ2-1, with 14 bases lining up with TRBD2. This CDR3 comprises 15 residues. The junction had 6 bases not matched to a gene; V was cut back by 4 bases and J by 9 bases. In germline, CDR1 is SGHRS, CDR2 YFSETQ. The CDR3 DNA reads TGCGCCAGCAGCGACGGACTAGCGGGAGGCGGTGAGCAGTTCTTC. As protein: CASSDGLAGGGEQFF.

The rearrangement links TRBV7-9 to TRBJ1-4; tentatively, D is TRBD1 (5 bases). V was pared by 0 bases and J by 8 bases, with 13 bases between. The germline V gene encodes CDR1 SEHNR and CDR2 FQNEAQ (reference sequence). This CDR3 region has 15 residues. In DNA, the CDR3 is TGTGCCAGCAGCTTAGCGCCGGGGGGACTAGAAAAACTGTTTTTT. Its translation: CASSLAPGGLEKLFF.

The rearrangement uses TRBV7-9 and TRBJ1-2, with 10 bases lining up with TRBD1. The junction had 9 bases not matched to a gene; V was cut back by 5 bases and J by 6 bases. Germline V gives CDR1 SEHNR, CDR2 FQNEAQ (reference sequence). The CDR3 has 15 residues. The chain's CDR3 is CASSTGTGVKDGYTF. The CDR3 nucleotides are TGTGCCAGCAGCACCGGGACAGGGGTTAAGGATGGCTACACCTTC.